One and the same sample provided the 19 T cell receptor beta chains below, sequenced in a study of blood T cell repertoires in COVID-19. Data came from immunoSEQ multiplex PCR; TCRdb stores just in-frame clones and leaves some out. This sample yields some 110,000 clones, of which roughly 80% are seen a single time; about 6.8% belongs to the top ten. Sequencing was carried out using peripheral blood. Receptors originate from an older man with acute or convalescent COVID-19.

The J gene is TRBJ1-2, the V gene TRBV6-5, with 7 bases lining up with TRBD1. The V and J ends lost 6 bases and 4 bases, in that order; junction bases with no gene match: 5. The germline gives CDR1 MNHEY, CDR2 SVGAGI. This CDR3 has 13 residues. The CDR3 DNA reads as TGTGCCAGCAGCCGGACAGGCGCCTATGGCTACACCTTC. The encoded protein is CASSRTGAYGYTF.

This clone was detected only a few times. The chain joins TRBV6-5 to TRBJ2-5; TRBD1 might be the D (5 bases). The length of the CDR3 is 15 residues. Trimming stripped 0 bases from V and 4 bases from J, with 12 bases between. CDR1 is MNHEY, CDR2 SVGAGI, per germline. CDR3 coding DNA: TGTGCCAGCAGTTACTCCATAGGGGCCCGAGAGACCCAGTACTTC. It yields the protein CASSYSIGARETQYF.

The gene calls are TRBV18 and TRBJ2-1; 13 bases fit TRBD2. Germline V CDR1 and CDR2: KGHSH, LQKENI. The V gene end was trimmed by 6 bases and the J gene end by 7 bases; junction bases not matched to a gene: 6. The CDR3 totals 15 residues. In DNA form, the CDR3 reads TGTGCCAGCTCCCCTTGGACTAGCGGGAGTAATGAGCAGTTCTTC. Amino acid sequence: CASSPWTSGSNEQFF.

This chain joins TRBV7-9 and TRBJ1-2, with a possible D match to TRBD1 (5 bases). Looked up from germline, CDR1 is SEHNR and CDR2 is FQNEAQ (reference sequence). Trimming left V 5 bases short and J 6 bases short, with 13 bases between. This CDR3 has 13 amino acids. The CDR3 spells CASSLTEVDGYTF. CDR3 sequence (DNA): TGTGCCAGCAGCCTGACAGAGGTTGATGGCTACACCTTC.

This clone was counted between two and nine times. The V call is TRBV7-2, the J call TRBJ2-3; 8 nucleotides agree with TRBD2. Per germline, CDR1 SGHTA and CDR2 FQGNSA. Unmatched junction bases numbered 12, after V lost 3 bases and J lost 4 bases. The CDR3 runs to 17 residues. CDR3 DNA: TGTGCCAGCAGCTTCCTGATGGCGGGAGGAAGATCAGATACGCAGTATTTT. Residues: CASSFLMAGGRSDTQYF. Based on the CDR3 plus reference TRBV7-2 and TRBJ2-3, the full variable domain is GAGVSQSPSNKVTEKGKDVELRCDPISGHTALYWYRQSLGQGLEFLIYFQGNSAPDKSGLPSDRFSAERTGGSVSTLTIQRTQQEDSAVYLCASSFLMAGGRSDTQYFGPGTRLTVL.

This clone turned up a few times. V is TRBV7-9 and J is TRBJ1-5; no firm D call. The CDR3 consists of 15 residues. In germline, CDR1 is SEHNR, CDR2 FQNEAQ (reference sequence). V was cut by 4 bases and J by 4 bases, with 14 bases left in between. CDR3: CASSSGIVGNQPQHF. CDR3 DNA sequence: TGTGCCAGCAGCTCAGGAATCGTGGGTAATCAGCCCCAGCATTTT.

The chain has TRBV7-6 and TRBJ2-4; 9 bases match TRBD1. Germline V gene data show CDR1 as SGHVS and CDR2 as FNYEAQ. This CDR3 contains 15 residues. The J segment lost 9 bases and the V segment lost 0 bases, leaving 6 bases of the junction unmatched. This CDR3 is CASSLAAGQGSIQYF. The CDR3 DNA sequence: TGTGCCAGCAGCTTAGCCGCTGGACAGGGGAGCATTCAGTACTTC. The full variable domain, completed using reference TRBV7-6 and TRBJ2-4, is GAGVSQSPRYKVTKRGQDVALRCDPISGHVSLYWYRQALGQGPEFLTYFNYEAQQDKSGLPNDRFSAERPEGSISTLTIQRTEQRDSAMYRCASSLAAGQGSIQYFGAGTRLSVL.

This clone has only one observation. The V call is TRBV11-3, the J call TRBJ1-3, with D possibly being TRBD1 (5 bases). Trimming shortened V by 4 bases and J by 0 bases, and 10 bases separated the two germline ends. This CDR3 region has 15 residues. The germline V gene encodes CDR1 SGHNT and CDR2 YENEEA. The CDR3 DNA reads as TGTGCCAGCAGCTCCGGGGGGACCTCTGGAAACACCATATATTTT. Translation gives CASSSGGTSGNTIYF.

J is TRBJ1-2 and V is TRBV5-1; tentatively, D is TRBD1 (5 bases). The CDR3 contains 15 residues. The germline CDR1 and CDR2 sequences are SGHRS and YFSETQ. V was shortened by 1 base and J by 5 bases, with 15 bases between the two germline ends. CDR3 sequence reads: CASSLRAGKRYGYTF. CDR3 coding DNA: TGCGCCAGCAGCTTGCGGGCAGGGAAAAGGTATGGCTACACCTTC.

Here the CDR3 DNA reads TGTGCCAGCAGCTTAGTAGAGAATTCACCCCTCCACTTT. Encoded protein: CASSLVENSPLHF. This rearrangement joins TRBV7-8 to TRBJ1-6, with no clear D. Germline values: CDR1 SGHVS, CDR2 FQNEAQ. Trimming took 1 base from V and 7 from J, leaving 5 bases between them. The CDR3 consists of 13 residues.

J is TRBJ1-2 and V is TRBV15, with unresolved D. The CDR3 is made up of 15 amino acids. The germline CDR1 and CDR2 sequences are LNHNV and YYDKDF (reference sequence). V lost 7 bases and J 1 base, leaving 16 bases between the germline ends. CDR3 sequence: CATTRGHGNNYGYTF. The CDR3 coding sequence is TGTGCCACCACCCGAGGGCACGGCAATAACTATGGCTACACCTTC.

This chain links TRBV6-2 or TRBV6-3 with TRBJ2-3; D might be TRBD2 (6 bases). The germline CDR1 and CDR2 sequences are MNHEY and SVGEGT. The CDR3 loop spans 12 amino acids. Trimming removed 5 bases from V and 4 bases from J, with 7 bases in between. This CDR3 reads CASSRLADTQYF. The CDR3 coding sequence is TGTGCCAGCAGTCGACTAGCAGATACGCAGTATTTT.

The DNA for the CDR3 is TGCGCCAGCAGCCAAGTAGTGACATCCCGGACTAGCGGGCCCTACAATGAGCAGTTCTTC. Protein: CASSQVVTSRTSGPYNEQFF. The chain combines TRBV4-1 with TRBJ2-1; TRBD2 matches at 11 bases. V was clipped by 1 base and J by 2 bases; unmatched bases: 13. The CDR3 loop spans 20 amino acids. Germline-derived CDR1 and CDR2 are MGHRA and YSYEKL.

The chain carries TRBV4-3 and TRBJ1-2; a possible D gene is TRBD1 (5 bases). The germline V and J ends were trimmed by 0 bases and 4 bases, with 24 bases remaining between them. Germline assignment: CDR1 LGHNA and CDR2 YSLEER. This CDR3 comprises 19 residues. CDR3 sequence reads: CASSQDLWLSGGGVYGYTF. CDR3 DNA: TGCGCCAGCAGCCAAGATCTCTGGCTGTCAGGCGGGGGGGTCTATGGCTACACCTTC.

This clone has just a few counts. The DNA of the CDR3 is TGTGCCAGCAGCGCCGGGACTAGCGGGCAAGAGACCCAGTACTTC. Amino acids: CASSAGTSGQETQYF. The V call is TRBV5-4, the J call TRBJ2-5, with TRBD2 matching over 12 bases. The CDR3 consists of 15 residues. Germline V gene sequence: CDR1 SGHNT, CDR2 YYREEE (reference sequence). V lost 4 bases, J lost 2 bases, and 3 bases stayed unmatched.

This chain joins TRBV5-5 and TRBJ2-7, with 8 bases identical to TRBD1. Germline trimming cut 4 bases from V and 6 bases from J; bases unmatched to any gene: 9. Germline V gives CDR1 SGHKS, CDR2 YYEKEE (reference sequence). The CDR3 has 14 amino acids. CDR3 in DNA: TGTGCCAGCAGCGGATACAGGGGGACGAGCGAGCAGTACTTC. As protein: CASSGYRGTSEQYF.

The CDR3 DNA reads TGCGCCAGCAGCTATGGGACTAGCGGGAGGACCTACGAGCAGTACTTC. Translated, it gives CASSYGTSGRTYEQYF. The chain links TRBV5-1 to TRBJ2-7, with 15 bases that match TRBD2. Germline CDR1 and CDR2: SGHRS and YFSETQ. V shed 3 bases, J shed 2 bases, and the junction held 3 bases outside the gene matches. This CDR3 is built from 16 residues.

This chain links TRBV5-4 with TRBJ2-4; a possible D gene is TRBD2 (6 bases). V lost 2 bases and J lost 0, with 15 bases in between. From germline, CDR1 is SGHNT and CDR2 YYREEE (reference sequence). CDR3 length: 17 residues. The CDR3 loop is CASSFDPGVLAKNIQYF. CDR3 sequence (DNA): TGTGCCAGCAGCTTTGATCCGGGGGTTCTAGCCAAAAACATTCAGTACTTC.

The CDR3 coding sequence is TGTGCCAGCAGTTCTGCAGGGAAGGCGAACACTGAAGCTTTCTTT. Its translation is CASSSAGKANTEAFF. The genes are TRBV6-5 and TRBJ1-1, with D possibly matching TRBD1 (5 bases). CDR1 is MNHEY and CDR2 is SVGAGI in the germline V gene. The CDR3 is 15 residues long. Trimming cost V 4 bases and J 1 base, with 13 bases left between them.